The 17 T cell receptor beta chains given below trace back to one sample, sequenced in a study of OX40 agonist ivuxolimab in advanced cancers. Preparation of the library involved the immunoSEQ multiplex PCR assay. TCRdb holds this immuneACCESS table with in-frame rearrangements only. Some clones are missing; in checked studies, unresolved V genes explain under half, and the rest has no known cause. A total of about 35,000 clones appear in this sample, about 80% of them only once. The leading ten clones occupy about a sixth of the sample. The sample in question was CD4+ or CD8+ T cells sorted from blood, obtained in a trial of the OX40 agonist ivuxolimab. These TCRs come from an adult with an advanced solid tumor such as melanoma, head and neck, liver or kidney cancer.

By proportion, this clone is medium-sized. Other DNA sequences in this sample translate to the same CDR3. The rearrangement joins TRBV5-6 to TRBJ2-1; 7 nucleotides line up with TRBD2. The V and J ends lost 4 bases and 4 bases, in that order; junction bases with no gene match: 14. The CDR3 loop spans 17 amino acids. Germline CDR1 and CDR2: SGHDT and YYEEEE. In DNA form, the CDR3 reads TGTGCCAGCAGCGATTTGTCCACCGGGGGGTCTTACAATGAGCAGTTCTTC. Translating it yields CASSDLSTGGSYNEQFF.

This clone was counted a few times. One end of the junction fails to match germline, which may point to a read error. This chain connects TRBV7-7 to TRBJ1-2; 9 bases align to TRBD1. The CDR3 length is 15 residues. Germline values: CDR1 SSHAT, CDR2 FNYEAQ (reference sequence). CDR3 region: CASSFYRGPNYGYTF. The CDR3 region has the DNA TGTGCTAGCAGCTTCTACAGGGGGCCTAACTATGGCTACACCTTC.

The chain links TRBV28 to TRBJ2-3; no reliable D call. From germline, CDR1 is MDHEN and CDR2 SYDVKM. V lost 3 bases to trimming and J lost 2 bases, with 9 bases between them. This CDR3 has 14 residues. The CDR3 protein is CASSFTVSTDTQYF. In DNA, the CDR3 is TGTGCCAGCAGTTTCACGGTGTCCACAGATACGCAGTATTTT.

The chain links TRBV9 to TRBJ2-5; possible D gene TRBD1, 6 bases. This CDR3 region has 15 residues. CDR1 and CDR2 from the germline V gene are SGDLS and YYNGEE. The germline V and J ends were trimmed by 0 bases and 5 bases, with 14 bases remaining between them. The CDR3 nucleotides are TGTGCCAGCAGCGTAGAGGGGGACCCGCGGGAGACCCAGTACTTC. It encodes CASSVEGDPRETQYF. Together with reference TRBV9 and TRBJ2-5, the CDR3 gives the full variable domain: DSGVTQTPKHLITATGQRVTLRCSPRSGDLSVYWYQQSLDQGLQFLIQYYNGEERAKGNILERFSAQQFPDLHSELNLSSLELGDSALYFCASSVEGDPRETQYFGPGTRLLVL.

This clone occurred a few times. CDR3 sequence reads: CATRWGTEAFF. CDR3 DNA sequence: TGTGCCACCCGGTGGGGCACTGAAGCTTTCTTT. The gene calls are TRBV10-3 and TRBJ1-1; D remains ambiguous. CDR3 size: 11 residues. Between the trimmed V and J ends, which lost 10 bases and 4 bases, there was a span of 10 bases. Per the germline V gene, CDR1 is ENHRY and CDR2 is SYGVKD.

The CDR3 coding sequence is TGTGCCAGCAGCCCCTCCCGAATCACCACAGATACGCAGTATTTT. Translation: CASSPSRITTDTQYF. The chain has TRBV7-9 and TRBJ2-3, with D hard to call. The CDR3 is made up of 15 amino acids. Germline CDR1 is SEHNR and CDR2 is FQNEAQ (reference sequence). Trimming shortened V by 5 bases and J by 2 bases, and 14 bases separated the two germline ends.

The chain couples TRBV19 to TRBJ2-5; D assignment may be TRBD1 or TRBD2 (5 bases each). V was clipped by 5 bases and J by 9 bases, with 19 bases between them. Germline values: CDR1 LNHDA, CDR2 SQIVND (reference sequence). This CDR3 spans 14 amino acids. CDR3 amino acids: CASSSGTGLGAQYF. For the CDR3, the DNA is TGTGCCAGTAGTTCCGGGACGGGTTTAGGGGCCCAGTACTTC. Full variable domain (missing parts from reference TRBV19 and TRBJ2-5): DGGITQSPKYLFRKEGQNVTLSCEQNLNHDAMYWYRQDPGQGLRLIYYSQIVNDFQKGDIAEGYSVSREKKESFPLTVTSAQKNPTAFYLCASSSGTGLGAQYFGPGTRLLVL.

This clone was found a few times. V and J are TRBV11-2 and TRBJ1-1, with 9 bases aligning to TRBD1. Germline values: CDR1 SGHAT, CDR2 FQNNGV. J lost 4 bases, V lost 4 bases, and 4 bases had no gene match. The CDR3 is 14 residues long. In DNA form, the CDR3 reads TGTGCCAGCAGCTGGGGGACAGGGCCCACTGAAGCTTTCTTT. Translation: CASSWGTGPTEAFF. Full variable domain (outside the CDR3, taken from reference TRBV11-2 and TRBJ1-1): EAGVAQSPRYKIIEKRQSVAFWCNPISGHATLYWYQQILGQGPKLLIQFQNNGVVDDSQLPKDRFSAERLKGVDSTLKIQPAKLEDSAVYLCASSWGTGPTEAFFGQGTRLTVV.

V usage is TRBV4-1 and J usage is TRBJ2-1; 8 nucleotides agree with TRBD2. V shed 0 bases, J shed 5 bases, and the junction held 9 bases outside the gene matches. CDR1 is MGHRA and CDR2 is YSYEKL in the germline V gene. The length of the CDR3 is 17 residues. The CDR3 spells CASSQDTQRETHNEQFF. CDR3 bases: TGCGCCAGCAGCCAAGATACCCAGCGGGAGACCCACAATGAGCAGTTCTTC.

This chain uses TRBV19 with TRBJ2-7, with 7 bases lining up with TRBD1. Losses at the gene ends were 3 bases for V and 7 bases for J; bases not matched to a gene: 3. Germline V lookup: CDR1 LNHDA, CDR2 SQIVND (reference sequence). The CDR3 is 12 amino acids. The CDR3 here is CASSMTGYEQYF. Written as DNA, the CDR3 is TGTGCCAGTAGTATGACAGGGTATGAGCAGTACTTC.

This rearrangement joins TRBV7-6 to TRBJ1-6; D possibly corresponds to TRBD1 (6 bases). With 3 bases removed from V and 6 bases from J, the gap between germline ends came to 12 bases. Germline assignment: CDR1 SGHVS and CDR2 FNYEAQ. The CDR3 loop spans 15 amino acids. The CDR3 protein is CASSFSTGSNSPLHF. The CDR3 DNA is TGTGCCAGCAGCTTCTCGACAGGTTCTAATTCACCCCTCCACTTT. Complete variable domain (other parts from reference TRBV7-6 and TRBJ1-6): GAGVSQSPRYKVTKRGQDVALRCDPISGHVSLYWYRQALGQGPEFLTYFNYEAQQDKSGLPNDRFSAERPEGSISTLTIQRTEQRDSAMYRCASSFSTGSNSPLHFGNGTRLTVT.

The chain uses TRBV13 and TRBJ2-4, with D hard to call. V was pared by 1 base and J by 0 bases, with 7 bases between. The CDR3 is made up of 15 amino acids. The germline CDR1 and CDR2 sequences are PRHDT and FYEKMQ (reference sequence). The CDR3: CASSLAEIAKNIQYF. The DNA for the CDR3 is TGTGCCAGCAGCTTAGCTGAGATAGCCAAAAACATTCAGTACTTC.

The J gene is TRBJ2-1, the V gene TRBV19; 9 nucleotides line up with TRBD1. The ends lost 5 bases at V and 3 bases at J; junction bases unmatched: 5. CDR1 and CDR2 from the germline V gene are LNHDA and SQIVND (reference sequence). This CDR3 is 15 amino acids long. CDR3 nucleotide sequence: TGTGCCAGTAGTTCCGGACAGGGGCACTACAATGAGCAGTTCTTC. This sequence encodes CASSSGQGHYNEQFF.

The chain carries TRBV2 and TRBJ2-7; 9 positions agree with TRBD1. This CDR3 is built from 16 residues. Unmatched junction bases numbered 15, after V lost 7 bases and J lost 5 bases. The germline V gene encodes CDR1 SNHLY and CDR2 FYNNEI. CDR3 sequence (DNA): TGTGCCAGCACGGGAATTTGGGACAGGGTTAACCACGAGCAGTACTTC. Protein sequence: CASTGIWDRVNHEQYF.

In nucleotides, the CDR3 is TGCGCCAGCAGCTTGGAGGCAGGGAAGAGTGGCTACACCTTC. This gives the protein CASSLEAGKSGYTF. The chain joins TRBV5-1 to TRBJ1-2; D may be TRBD1 (5 bases). The CDR3 sequence is 14 residues long. Germline-derived CDR1 and CDR2 are SGHRS and YFSETQ. Deletions cut 0 bases from V and 7 bases from J, with 13 bases between. The variable domain in full, completed from reference TRBV5-1 and TRBJ1-2, reads KAGVTQTPRYLIKTRGQQVTLSCSPISGHRSVSWYQQTPGQGLQFLFEYFSETQRNKGNFPGRFSGRQFSNSRSEMNVSTLELGDSALYLCASSLEAGKSGYTFGSGTRLTVV.

The chain links TRBV7-9 to TRBJ2-2; D remains ambiguous. Germline CDR1 and CDR2: SEHNR and FQNEAQ (reference sequence). The CDR3 spans 12 residues. The germline V and J ends were trimmed by 2 bases and 7 bases, with 5 bases remaining between them. The DNA for the CDR3 is TGTGCCAGCAGCTTACCAATCGGGGAGCTGTTTTTT. It codes for CASSLPIGELFF.

The genes are TRBV19 and TRBJ2-5; 10 bases agree with TRBD2. The V gene's germline CDR1 is LNHDA and CDR2 SQIVND (reference sequence). This CDR3 comprises 14 residues. The junction had 5 bases not matched to a gene; V was cut back by 3 bases and J by 7 bases. The CDR3 region is CASSIGTSEGTQYF. DNA for the CDR3: TGTGCCAGTAGTATTGGGACTAGCGAGGGGACCCAGTACTTC. The whole variable domain, remainder taken from reference TRBV19 and TRBJ2-5, is DGGITQSPKYLFRKEGQNVTLSCEQNLNHDAMYWYRQDPGQGLRLIYYSQIVNDFQKGDIAEGYSVSREKKESFPLTVTSAQKNPTAFYLCASSIGTSEGTQYFGPGTRLLVL.